What follows are 16 T cell receptor beta chains derived from one specimen sequenced in a study of graft-versus-host responses after intestinal transplantation. Antigen specificity for these receptors is unknown. Measured with immunoSEQ multiplex PCR; TCRdb has only the in-frame clones, and not every one. The data show approximately 130,000 clones, around 90% seen once. This material consisted of unstimulated CD4+ T cells sorted from spleen or lymph node cells, taken before intestinal transplant. The receptors derive from a human donor who received an intestinal transplant.

The rearrangement joins TRBV4-1 to TRBJ2-3; the D is unclear. Germline V gene data show CDR1 as MGHRA and CDR2 as YSYEKL. V was pared by 7 bases and J by 2 bases, with 13 bases between. The CDR3 totals 14 residues. CDR3 protein: CASKGQVATDTQYF. The CDR3 nucleotides are TGCGCCAGCAAGGGTCAGGTCGCCACAGATACGCAGTATTTT.

The J gene is TRBJ2-3, the V gene TRBV2, with D perhaps TRBD2 (5 bases). The CDR3 runs to 15 residues. Germline lookup yields CDR1 SNHLY and CDR2 FYNNEI. With 2 bases removed from V and 0 bases from J, the gap between germline ends came to 9 bases. CDR3 in amino acids: CASSERGSSTDTQYF. CDR3 DNA sequence: TGTGCCAGCAGTGAACGAGGGTCTAGCACAGATACGCAGTATTTT.

The chain uses TRBV6-1 and TRBJ2-5; TRBD1 aligns across 12 bases. The CDR3 runs 14 residues. Germline V CDR1 and CDR2: MNHNS, SASEGT. Trimming at V came to 6 bases and at J to 5 bases, leaving 4 bases not matched to a gene. CDR3 sequence (DNA): TGTGCCAGCAGCGGGACAGGGGGCTTTGAGACCCAGTACTTC. Translation: CASSGTGGFETQYF.

The chain combines TRBV6-1 with TRBJ1-1, with unresolved D. V was shortened by 5 bases and J by 1 base, with 5 bases between the two germline ends. The CDR3 consists of 12 residues. Germline CDR1 is MNHNS and CDR2 is SASEGT. The CDR3 DNA reads as TGTGCCAGCAGTAGACCGAACACTGAAGCTTTCTTT. Encoded protein: CASSRPNTEAFF.

The chain combines TRBV12-5 with TRBJ1-2; D is unresolved. This CDR3 is 16 amino acids long. Trimming took 0 bases from V and 5 from J, leaving 16 bases between them. Germline CDR1 reads LGHNT; CDR2 reads FRNRAP. CDR3 sequence: CASGLVVGPRKYGYTF. The CDR3 coding sequence is TGTGCTAGTGGTTTGGTAGTAGGGCCGCGGAAGTATGGCTACACCTTC.

V and J are TRBV5-1 and TRBJ2-5; 8 bases map to TRBD1. The CDR3 loop spans 13 amino acids. Germline assignment: CDR1 SGHRS and CDR2 YFSETQ. The V segment lost 0 bases and the J segment 5 bases; nucleotides outside the gene matches: 0. CDR3 sequence: CASSLDRGETQYF. CDR3 DNA sequence: TGCGCCAGCAGCTTGGACAGGGGGGAGACCCAGTACTTC.

Here the CDR3 DNA reads TGTGCCACCAGCAGAGATGCGGGGGGCCCGCAGTATTTT. Protein: CATSRDAGGPQYF. V is TRBV15 and J is TRBJ2-3; TRBD2 matches at 8 bases. This CDR3 is 13 amino acids long. Germline loops: CDR1 LNHNV, CDR2 YYDKDF (reference sequence). V was clipped by 0 bases and J by 10 bases; unmatched bases: 3.

This sequence joins TRBV4-2 and TRBJ2-3; D not resolved. The ends were cut back, 5 bases at V and 0 bases at J, with 9 bases in the middle. CDR3 size: 14 residues. The germline CDR1 and CDR2 sequences are LGHNA and YNFKEQ. The CDR3 loop reads CASSSRTSTDTQYF. The CDR3 nucleotides read TGTGCCAGCAGCTCCCGGACCAGCACAGATACGCAGTATTTT.

The rearrangement links TRBV18 to TRBJ2-5; possible D gene TRBD2, 6 bases. Judging by the DNA end, TRBJ2-7 fits better; the J call may be wrong. The CDR3 loop spans 16 amino acids. In germline, CDR1 is KGHSH, CDR2 LQKENI. CDR3 loop: CASSSRGGAPPSEQYF. DNA for the CDR3: TGTGCCAGCTCTAGTAGGGGCGGGGCGCCCCCATCCGAGCAGTACTTC.

This sequence joins TRBV21-1 and TRBJ2-1; TRBD2 was called by the table and not checked on the DNA. TRBV21-1 is a listed pseudogene. The CDR3 consists of 17 residues. Here the CDR3 reads CASSNNPGTRWVNEQFF. The CDR3 DNA reads as TGTGCCAGCAGCAACAACCCCGGGACTAGGTGGGTGAATGAGCAGTTCTTC.

The chain uses TRBV5-1 and TRBJ1-6; D perhaps matches TRBD1 (5 bases). Trimming took off 0 bases at V and 9 bases at J, with 10 bases between the two ends. Per germline, CDR1 SGHRS and CDR2 YFSETQ. This CDR3 is built from 14 residues. This CDR3 reads CASSLEQVASPLHF. CDR3 nucleotides: TGCGCCAGCAGCTTGGAACAGGTAGCTTCACCCCTCCACTTT. Full variable domain (outside the CDR3, taken from reference TRBV5-1 and TRBJ1-6): KAGVTQTPRYLIKTRGQQVTLSCSPISGHRSVSWYQQTPGQGLQFLFEYFSETQRNKGNFPGRFSGRQFSNSRSEMNVSTLELGDSALYLCASSLEQVASPLHFGNGTRLTVT.

The chain carries TRBV14 and TRBJ1-2; D not resolved. Trimming took off 1 base at V and 4 bases at J, with 10 bases between the two ends. Germline V gene lookup returns CDR1 SGHDN and CDR2 FVKESK. The CDR3 loop spans 14 amino acids. The CDR3 DNA reads TGTGCCAGCAGCCAAGTCGGCTCTACCTATGGCTACACCTTC. Translating gives CASSQVGSTYGYTF.

This chain connects TRBV6-5 to TRBJ1-2; 9 nucleotides align to TRBD1. CDR3 length: 15 residues. CDR1 and CDR2 (germline): MNHEY, SVGAGI. V lost 8 bases to trimming and J lost 0 bases; unmatched junction nucleotides: 7. The CDR3 region is CASRINRGPNYGYTF. CDR3 DNA: TGTGCCAGCCGGATAAACAGGGGGCCTAACTATGGCTACACCTTC.

The chain combines TRBV11-2 with TRBJ2-3; 8 positions match TRBD1. The ends lost 4 bases at V and 1 base at J; junction bases unmatched: 4. The germline gives CDR1 SGHAT, CDR2 FQNNGV. The CDR3 runs 15 residues. The CDR3 DNA sequence: TGTGCCAGCAGCTCACCGGGACAGGGCACAGATACGCAGTATTTT. Translating it yields CASSSPGQGTDTQYF.

The chain uses TRBV7-9 and TRBJ2-1; 13 nucleotides match TRBD2. Germline values: CDR1 SEHNR, CDR2 FQNEAQ (reference sequence). Germline trimming cut 5 bases from V and 6 bases from J; bases unmatched to any gene: 10. This CDR3 is built from 17 residues. In nucleotides, the CDR3 is TGTGCCAGCAGCCCAACCCCTACTAGCGGGGGGGCCAATGAGCAGTTCTTC. Translated, it gives CASSPTPTSGGANEQFF.

This chain connects TRBV18 to TRBJ1-2; D is uncertain. The CDR3 consists of 14 residues. The V gene's germline CDR1 is KGHSH and CDR2 LQKENI. Trimming took off 6 bases at V and 2 bases at J, with 13 bases between the two ends. The CDR3, as DNA: TGTGCCAGCTCGCCGACCGGGATGAACTATGGCTACACCTTC. The encoded protein is CASSPTGMNYGYTF.